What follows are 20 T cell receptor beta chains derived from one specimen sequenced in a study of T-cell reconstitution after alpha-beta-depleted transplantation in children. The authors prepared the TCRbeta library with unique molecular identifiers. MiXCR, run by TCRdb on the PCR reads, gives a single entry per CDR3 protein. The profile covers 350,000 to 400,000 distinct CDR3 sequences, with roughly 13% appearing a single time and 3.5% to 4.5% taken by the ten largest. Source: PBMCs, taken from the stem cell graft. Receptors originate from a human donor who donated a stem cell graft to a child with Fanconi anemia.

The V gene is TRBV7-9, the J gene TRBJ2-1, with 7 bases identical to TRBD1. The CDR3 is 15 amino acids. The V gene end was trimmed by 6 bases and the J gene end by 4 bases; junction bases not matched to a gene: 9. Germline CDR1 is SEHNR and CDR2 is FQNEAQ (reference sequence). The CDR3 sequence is CASSLPGTVYNEQFF. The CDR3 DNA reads TGTGCCAGCAGTTTGCCCGGGACAGTTTACAATGAGCAGTTCTTC.

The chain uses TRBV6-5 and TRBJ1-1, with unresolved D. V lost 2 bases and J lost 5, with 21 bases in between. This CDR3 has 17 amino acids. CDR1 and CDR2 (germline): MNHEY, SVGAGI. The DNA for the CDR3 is TGTGCCAGCAGTTACAGGGTTATGGGAATCCCCGGAACTGAAGCTTTCTTT. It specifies CASSYRVMGIPGTEAFF.

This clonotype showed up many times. CDR3 region: CASSRPPGQLNTEAFF. Here the CDR3 DNA reads TGTGCCAGCAGTCGACCTCCGGGACAGTTGAACACTGAAGCTTTCTTT. V usage is TRBV6-5 and J usage is TRBJ1-1, with 7 bases lining up with TRBD1. With V trimmed by 5 bases and J by 0 bases, 9 bases remained unmatched. Germline V lookup: CDR1 MNHEY, CDR2 SVGAGI. The CDR3 has 16 residues.

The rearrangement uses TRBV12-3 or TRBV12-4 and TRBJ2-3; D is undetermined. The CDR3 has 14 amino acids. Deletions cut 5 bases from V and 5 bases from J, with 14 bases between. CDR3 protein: CASSPELPGDTQYF. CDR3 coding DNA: TGTGCCAGCAGTCCAGAACTCCCGGGAGATACGCAGTATTTT.

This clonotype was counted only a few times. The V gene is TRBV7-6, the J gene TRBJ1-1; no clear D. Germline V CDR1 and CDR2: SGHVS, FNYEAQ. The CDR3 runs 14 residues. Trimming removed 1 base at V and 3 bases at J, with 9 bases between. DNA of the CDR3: TGTGCCAGCAGCTTAGATATTAGGGACACTGAAGCTTTCTTT. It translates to CASSLDIRDTEAFF.

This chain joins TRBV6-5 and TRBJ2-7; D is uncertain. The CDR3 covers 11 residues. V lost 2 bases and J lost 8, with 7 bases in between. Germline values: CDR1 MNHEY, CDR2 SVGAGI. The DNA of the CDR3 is TGTGCCAGCAGTTACCGACGGCAGCAGTACTTC. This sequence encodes CASSYRRQQYF.

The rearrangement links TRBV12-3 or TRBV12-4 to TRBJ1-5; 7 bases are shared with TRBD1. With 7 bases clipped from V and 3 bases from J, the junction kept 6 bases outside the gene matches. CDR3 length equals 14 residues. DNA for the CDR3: TGTGCCAGCATAAGGGGGCAGTTCAATCAGCCCCAGCATTTT. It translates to CASIRGQFNQPQHF.

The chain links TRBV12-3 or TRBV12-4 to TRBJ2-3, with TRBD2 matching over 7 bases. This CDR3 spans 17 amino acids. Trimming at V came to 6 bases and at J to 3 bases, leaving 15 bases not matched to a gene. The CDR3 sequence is CASSPGFQRGPTDTQYF. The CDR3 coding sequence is TGTGCCAGCAGCCCCGGTTTCCAGCGGGGACCGACAGATACGCAGTATTTT.

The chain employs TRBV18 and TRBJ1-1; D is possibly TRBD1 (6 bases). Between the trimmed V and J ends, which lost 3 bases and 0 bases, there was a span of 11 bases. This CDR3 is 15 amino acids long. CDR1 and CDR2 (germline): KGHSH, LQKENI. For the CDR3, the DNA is TGTGCCAGCTCACCGGGGGCGGCCGTGAACACTGAAGCTTTCTTT. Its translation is CASSPGAAVNTEAFF.

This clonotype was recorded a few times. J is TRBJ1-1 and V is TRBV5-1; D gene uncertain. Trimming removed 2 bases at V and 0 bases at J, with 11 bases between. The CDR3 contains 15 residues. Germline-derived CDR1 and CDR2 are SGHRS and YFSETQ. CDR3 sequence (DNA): TGCGCCAGCAGCTTAAGGGCCGGAATGAACACTGAAGCTTTCTTT. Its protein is CASSLRAGMNTEAFF.

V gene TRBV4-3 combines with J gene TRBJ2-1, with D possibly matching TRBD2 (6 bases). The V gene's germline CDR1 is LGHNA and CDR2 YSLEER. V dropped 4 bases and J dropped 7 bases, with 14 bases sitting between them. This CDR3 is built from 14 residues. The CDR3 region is CASSPFAGGNEQFF. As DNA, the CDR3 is TGCGCCAGCAGCCCCTTCGCTGGGGGGAATGAGCAGTTCTTC.

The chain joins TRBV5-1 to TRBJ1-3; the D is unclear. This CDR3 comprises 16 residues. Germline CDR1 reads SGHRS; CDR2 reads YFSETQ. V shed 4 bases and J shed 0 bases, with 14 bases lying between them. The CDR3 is CASSDPGRISGNTIYF. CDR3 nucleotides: TGCGCCAGCAGCGACCCCGGACGGATCTCTGGAAACACCATATATTTT.

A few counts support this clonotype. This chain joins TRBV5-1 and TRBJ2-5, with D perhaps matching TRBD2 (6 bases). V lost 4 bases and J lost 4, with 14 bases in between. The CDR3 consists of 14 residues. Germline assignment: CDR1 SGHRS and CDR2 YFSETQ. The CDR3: CASSLGVGGETQYF. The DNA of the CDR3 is TGCGCCAGCAGCCTCGGTGTGGGGGGAGAGACCCAGTACTTC.

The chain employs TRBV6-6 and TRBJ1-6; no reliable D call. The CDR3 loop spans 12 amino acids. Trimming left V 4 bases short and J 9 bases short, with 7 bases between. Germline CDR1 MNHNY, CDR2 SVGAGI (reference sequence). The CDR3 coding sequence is TGTGCCAGCAGTTCACATTCTTCACCCCTCCACTTT. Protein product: CASSSHSSPLHF.

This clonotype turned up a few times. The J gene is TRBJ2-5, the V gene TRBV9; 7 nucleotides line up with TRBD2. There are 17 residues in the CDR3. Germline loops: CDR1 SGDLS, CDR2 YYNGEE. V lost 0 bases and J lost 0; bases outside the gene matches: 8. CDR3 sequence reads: CASSVGPGRQYQETQYF. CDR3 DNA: TGTGCCAGCAGCGTAGGCCCCGGGAGGCAATACCAAGAGACCCAGTACTTC.

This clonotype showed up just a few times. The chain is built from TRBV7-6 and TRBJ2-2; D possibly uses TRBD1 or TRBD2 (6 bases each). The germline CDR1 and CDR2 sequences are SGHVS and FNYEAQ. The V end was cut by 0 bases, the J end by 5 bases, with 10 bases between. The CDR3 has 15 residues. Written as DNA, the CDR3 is TGTGCCAGCAGCTTAGCATCGGGGGCGACCGGGGAGCTGTTTTTT. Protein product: CASSLASGATGELFF.

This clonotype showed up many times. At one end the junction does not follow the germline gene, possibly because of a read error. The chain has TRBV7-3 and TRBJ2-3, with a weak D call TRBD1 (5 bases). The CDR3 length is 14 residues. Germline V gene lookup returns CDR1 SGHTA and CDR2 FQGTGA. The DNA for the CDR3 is TGTGCCAGCAGCCCCCTAGGGGTTGCAGACACGCAGTATTTT. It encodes CASSPLGVADTQYF.

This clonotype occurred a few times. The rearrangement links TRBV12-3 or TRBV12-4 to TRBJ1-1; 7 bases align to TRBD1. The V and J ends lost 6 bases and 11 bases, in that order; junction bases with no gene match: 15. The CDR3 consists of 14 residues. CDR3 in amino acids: CASSTDRSPGRAFF. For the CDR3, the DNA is TGTGCCAGCAGCACGGACAGGTCGCCGGGACGGGCTTTCTTT.

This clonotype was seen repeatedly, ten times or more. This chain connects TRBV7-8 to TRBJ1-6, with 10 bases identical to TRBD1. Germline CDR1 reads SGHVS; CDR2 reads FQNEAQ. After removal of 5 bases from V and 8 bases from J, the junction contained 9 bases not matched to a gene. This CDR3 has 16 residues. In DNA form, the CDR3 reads TGTGCCAGCAGCATATCGACCGGGACAGGGGATTCACCCCTCCACTTT. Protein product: CASSISTGTGDSPLHF.

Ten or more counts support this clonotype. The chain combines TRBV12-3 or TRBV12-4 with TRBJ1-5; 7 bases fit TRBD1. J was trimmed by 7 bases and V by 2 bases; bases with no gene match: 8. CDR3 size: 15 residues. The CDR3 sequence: CASSLTGALGQPQHF. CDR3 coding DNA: TGTGCCAGCAGTTTAACAGGGGCGTTAGGACAGCCCCAGCATTTT.